A selection of T cell receptor beta chains follows, all from one sample in a study of shared clonotypes between healthy human individuals. Assay used: immunoSEQ multiplex PCR; TCRdb lists only in-frame clones, some missing. The table includes 2 million to 2.5 million clones, over 90% detected once. Sequenced sample: naive CD4+ T cells from PBMCs. Source of these receptors: a man aged 18 to 29 in good health. Some clones in this sample may be carry-over from other donors' samples. Both conserved end residues are trimmed from each CDR3. A D gene is named only where the DNA matches it firmly.

V gene	J gene	D gene	CDR3 protein
TRBV6-4	TRBJ1-1	.	ASRGNSNTEAF
TRBV2	TRBJ1-3	.	ASALIAGRRNTIY
TRBV5-1	TRBJ2-2	.	ASSLPERNTGELF
TRBV5-1	TRBJ2-2	.	ASSLYGGQGDTGELF
TRBV7-2	TRBJ1-1	.	ASSSQGAF
TRBV9	TRBJ1-3	.	ASSEPLGESGNTIY
TRBV7-9	TRBJ1-5	TRBD1	ASNRGQDQPQH
TRBV28	TRBJ1-2	TRBD1	ASSFSGTGFNGYT
TRBV5-1	TRBJ2-7	.	ASSLRAVSYEQY
TRBV28	TRBJ2-5	.	ASSLLGRTSQETQY
TRBV15	TRBJ2-1	TRBD2	ATSRDTGTRYNEQF
TRBV10-1	TRBJ1-5	.	ASSSGDQPQH
TRBV7-2	TRBJ2-7	.	ASSFGGVAYEQY
TRBV11-2	TRBJ2-7	.	ASSLPVFPYEQY
TRBV7-2	TRBJ2-7	.	ASSPLVRGYEQY
TRBV5-6	TRBJ2-7	TRBD2	ASSRVAGVFEQY